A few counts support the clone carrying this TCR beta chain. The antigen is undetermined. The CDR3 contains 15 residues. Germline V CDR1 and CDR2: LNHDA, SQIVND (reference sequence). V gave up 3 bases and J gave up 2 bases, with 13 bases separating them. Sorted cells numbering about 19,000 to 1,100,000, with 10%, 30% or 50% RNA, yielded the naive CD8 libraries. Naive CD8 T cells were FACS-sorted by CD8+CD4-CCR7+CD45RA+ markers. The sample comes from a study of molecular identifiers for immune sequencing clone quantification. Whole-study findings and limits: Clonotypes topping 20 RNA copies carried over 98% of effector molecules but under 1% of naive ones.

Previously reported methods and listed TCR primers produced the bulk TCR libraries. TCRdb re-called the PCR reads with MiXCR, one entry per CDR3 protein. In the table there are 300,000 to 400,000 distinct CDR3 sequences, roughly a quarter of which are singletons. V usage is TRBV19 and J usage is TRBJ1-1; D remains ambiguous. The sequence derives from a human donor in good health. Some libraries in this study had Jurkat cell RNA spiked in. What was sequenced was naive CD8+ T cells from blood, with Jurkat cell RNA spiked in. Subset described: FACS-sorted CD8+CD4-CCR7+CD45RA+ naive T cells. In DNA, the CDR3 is TGTGCCAGTAGTATCTATTCGGCGGGTAACACTGAAGCTTTCTTT. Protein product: CASSIYSAGNTEAFF.